Shown below are 26 T cell receptor beta chains from a single sample sequenced in a study of cytomegalovirus exposure and HLA in healthy donors. It was with 60 Vbeta and 13 Jbeta primers that the PCR ran. Clones were read by immunoSEQ multiplex PCR, and TCRdb kept only the in-frame ones, dropping some. In the table there are around 170,000 clones, 82% of which are singletons. The sample taken for sequencing was PBMCs. The receptors derive from a man aged 40-49 years in good health and CMV-seronegative.

The CDR3 region is CASSLYRTGLTGTEAFF. DNA for the CDR3: TGTGCCAGCAGCTTATACCGGACAGGGCTGACCGGCACTGAAGCTTTCTTT. The chain joins TRBV5-4 to TRBJ1-1; 8 bases fit TRBD1. Germline CDR1 reads SGHNT; CDR2 reads YYREEE (reference sequence). Trimming took 2 bases from V and 4 from J; bases not matched to a gene: 13. The CDR3 runs to 17 residues.

This clone was picked up a small number of times. This rearrangement joins TRBV7-3 to TRBJ1-1, with a possible D match to TRBD1 (6 bases). The CDR3 runs to 14 residues. In germline, CDR1 is SGHTA, CDR2 FQGTGA. V dropped 5 bases and J dropped 0 bases, with 10 bases sitting between them. This CDR3 reads CASSQTGMNTEAFF. The CDR3 DNA reads as TGTGCCAGCAGCCAGACAGGTATGAACACTGAAGCTTTCTTT.

V and J are TRBV6-5 and TRBJ1-5; D is possibly TRBD1 (5 bases). CDR3 length equals 14 residues. Per germline, CDR1 MNHEY and CDR2 SVGAGI. V shed 7 bases and J shed 0 bases, with 10 bases lying between them. The DNA for the CDR3 is TGTGCCAGCAATGACAGAGCTAGCAATCAGCCCCAGCATTTT. Translated: CASNDRASNQPQHF.

The rearrangement links TRBV9 to TRBJ1-2; D not certain. V gave up 0 bases and J gave up 8 bases, with 20 bases separating them. There are 16 residues in the CDR3. Germline V gives CDR1 SGDLS, CDR2 YYNGEE. The CDR3 DNA sequence: TGTGCCAGCAGCGTAGGTAGGGAGGGCGGTTTTGTCGGCTACACCTTC. Translation gives CASSVGREGGFVGYTF.

This clone has a single count. This chain connects TRBV5-1 to TRBJ1-3; no definite D call. CDR1 is SGHRS, CDR2 YFSETQ, per germline. V was cut by 1 base and J by 3 bases, with 14 bases left in between. CDR3 length: 16 amino acids. The CDR3 region has the DNA TGCGCCAGCAGCTTGTCGATCTCAACGGGTGGAAACACCATATATTTT. Translating gives CASSLSISTGGNTIYF.

V and J are TRBV27 and TRBJ1-1; D is unresolved. Trimming removed 6 bases at V and 1 base at J, with 21 bases between. The CDR3 covers 17 residues. Germline V CDR1 and CDR2: MNHEY, SMNVEV (reference sequence). The CDR3 DNA sequence: TGTGCCAGCAGCGATAGGATCGGGAGATCTACGAACACTGAAGCTTTCTTT. Its translation: CASSDRIGRSTNTEAFF.

J is TRBJ2-5 and V is TRBV5-6, with TRBD2 identical over 10 bases. The CDR3 has 16 residues. Germline CDR1 reads SGHDT; CDR2 reads YYEEEE. After removal of 5 bases from V and 5 bases from J, the junction contained 12 bases not matched to a gene. CDR3: CASRHSGRSGWETQYF. For the CDR3, the DNA is TGTGCCAGCAGACATAGCGGGAGGTCCGGGTGGGAGACCCAGTACTTC.

The chain combines TRBV4-1 with TRBJ2-3; the match to TRBD1 covers 11 bases. V trimming: 0 bases; J trimming: 6 bases; junction bases outside the gene matches: 5. From germline, CDR1 is MGHRA and CDR2 YSYEKL. The CDR3 extends over 16 amino acids. The CDR3 DNA sequence: TGCGCCAGCAGCCAAGAAGGGACAGGGGGTTTGGATACGCAGTATTTT. This encodes CASSQEGTGGLDTQYF.

The CDR3 loop reads CASRQREQGASGEQYF. CDR3 bases: TGCGCCAGCCGGCAGCGAGAACAGGGGGCATCGGGGGAGCAGTACTTC. The chain has TRBV5-1 and TRBJ2-7, with TRBD1 identical over 9 bases. This CDR3 has 16 residues. V lost 7 bases, J lost 7 bases, and 18 bases stayed unmatched. Germline CDR1 and CDR2: SGHRS and YFSETQ.

The chain is built from TRBV29-1 and TRBJ1-2; D gene unclear. Trimming cost V 6 bases and J 8 bases, with 13 bases left between them. The CDR3 is 11 residues long. Looked up from germline, CDR1 is SQVTM and CDR2 is ANQGSEA. The CDR3 nucleotides are TGCAGCGTCCAGGCCCGGGAGGGCTACACCTTC. It is translated as CSVQAREGYTF.

The table lists this clone with a count of one. This sequence joins TRBV28 and TRBJ1-6; D gene uncertain. Germline V gives CDR1 MDHEN, CDR2 SYDVKM. V was trimmed by 8 bases and J by 9 bases, leaving 23 bases between them. The CDR3 is made up of 16 amino acids. The CDR3 protein is CASRNAAGSPSSPLHF. The CDR3 nucleotides are TGTGCCAGCCGCAATGCGGCCGGCTCACCAAGTTCACCCCTCCACTTT.

As regards this clone: At one end, the junction sequence differs from germline, possibly due to a read error. The V and J genes are TRBV7-2 and TRBJ1-2; D gene unclear. In germline, CDR1 is SGHTA, CDR2 FQGNSA. This CDR3 is 13 amino acids long. CDR3 loop: CASSFRIDYGYTF. In DNA, the CDR3 is TGTGCCAGCAGCTTTAGAATAGACTACGGCTACACCTTC.

V and J are TRBV19 and TRBJ1-5; D is unresolved. Trimming took off 4 bases at V and 1 base at J, with 8 bases between the two ends. The CDR3 is 14 residues long. Germline assignment: CDR1 LNHDA and CDR2 SQIVND (reference sequence). The CDR3: CASSTLQSNQPQHF. CDR3 sequence (DNA): TGTGCCAGTAGTACCTTGCAGAGCAATCAGCCCCAGCATTTT.

The chain recombines TRBV27 with TRBJ2-5; D unclear. The V and J ends lost 1 base and 4 bases respectively, with 7 bases between them. The CDR3 is made up of 13 amino acids. Looked up from germline, CDR1 is MNHEY and CDR2 is SMNVEV (reference sequence). The CDR3 here is CASSLFYGETQYF. The CDR3 bases are TGTGCCAGCAGTTTATTCTATGGAGAGACCCAGTACTTC.

This chain links TRBV7-2 with TRBJ2-3; TRBD2 aligns across 10 bases. This CDR3 is 15 amino acids long. Germline assignment: CDR1 SGHTA and CDR2 FQGNSA. The junction had 1 base not matched to a gene; V was cut back by 1 base and J by 3 bases. As DNA, the CDR3 is TGTGCCAGCAGCTTAGTAGCGGGGGGAACAGATACGCAGTATTTT. Encoded protein: CASSLVAGGTDTQYF. Full variable domain (rest looked up from reference TRBV7-2 and TRBJ2-3): GAGVSQSPSNKVTEKGKDVELRCDPISGHTALYWYRQSLGQGLEFLIYFQGNSAPDKSGLPSDRFSAERTGGSVSTLTIQRTQQEDSAVYLCASSLVAGGTDTQYFGPGTRLTVL.

This clone is a singleton in its sample. The J gene is TRBJ1-3, the V gene TRBV6-1; D is unresolved. V was pared by 6 bases and J by 0 bases, with 12 bases between. The CDR3 length is 15 residues. Germline CDR1 reads MNHNS; CDR2 reads SASEGT. Written as DNA, the CDR3 is TGTGCCAGCAGCGACTGGTCGCGCTCTGGAAACACCATATATTTT. Translated: CASSDWSRSGNTIYF.

This clone was picked up one time. This chain links TRBV4-3 with TRBJ2-3, with 10 bases matching TRBD2. Unmatched junction bases numbered 8, after V lost 0 bases and J lost 5 bases. The germline V gene has CDR1 LGHNA and CDR2 YSLEER. There are 17 residues in the CDR3. The CDR3 here is CASSQDKAGGPGDTQYF. In nucleotides, the CDR3 is TGCGCCAGCAGCCAAGACAAAGCGGGAGGGCCGGGAGATACGCAGTATTTT.

The chain uses TRBV7-2 and TRBJ1-1, with a tentative D call TRBD1 (6 bases). The CDR3 runs 17 residues. Between the trimmed V and J ends, which lost 4 bases and 3 bases, there was a span of 21 bases. Germline assignment: CDR1 SGHTA and CDR2 FQGNSA. CDR3 DNA: TGTGCCAGCAGCTCCCCAGGGGTGCGACGGTCTGACACTGAAGCTTTCTTT. Encoded protein: CASSSPGVRRSDTEAFF. The variable domain in full, with the rest retrieved from reference TRBV7-2 and TRBJ1-1, is GAGVSQSPSNKVTEKGKDVELRCDPISGHTALYWYRQSLGQGLEFLIYFQGNSAPDKSGLPSDRFSAERTGGSVSTLTIQRTQQEDSAVYLCASSSPGVRRSDTEAFFGQGTRLTVV.

The chain combines TRBV11-3 with TRBJ2-1; the D gene is possibly TRBD1 (5 bases). Germline V gives CDR1 SGHNT, CDR2 YENEEA. CDR3 length equals 14 residues. V lost 5 bases to trimming and J lost 7 bases, with 15 bases between them. CDR3 sequence reads: CASSLTGAGNEQFF. In DNA form, the CDR3 reads TGTGCCAGCAGCCTGACTGGGGCAGGGAATGAGCAGTTCTTC.

The rearrangement uses TRBV6-1 and TRBJ2-7, with 7 bases fitting TRBD2. The CDR3 is 15 residues long. Trimming cost V 10 bases and J 0 bases; bases outside gene matches: 12. Germline V gene lookup returns CDR1 MNHNS and CDR2 SASEGT. The CDR3 DNA reads TGTGCCATGTACCTCCCTAGCGGAGGCTCCTACGAGCAGTACTTC. This gives the protein CAMYLPSGGSYEQYF.

The rearrangement uses TRBV9 and TRBJ1-3; a weak D match, TRBD1 (6 bases). CDR3 length: 15 residues. Trimming took 5 bases from V and 0 from J, leaving 12 bases between them. Germline CDR1 reads SGDLS; CDR2 reads YYNGEE. The CDR3 DNA sequence: TGTGCCAGCAGTTTTACAGGGAGCTCTGGAAACACCATATATTTT. Protein: CASSFTGSSGNTIYF. Filled out from reference TRBV9 and TRBJ1-3, the complete variable domain reads DSGVTQTPKHLITATGQRVTLRCSPRSGDLSVYWYQQSLDQGLQFLIQYYNGEERAKGNILERFSAQQFPDLHSELNLSSLELGDSALYFCASSFTGSSGNTIYFGEGSWLTVV.

The genes are TRBV5-1 and TRBJ2-3; the match to TRBD2 covers 13 bases. Germline CDR1 reads SGHRS; CDR2 reads YFSETQ. This CDR3 has 18 residues. V lost 5 bases and J lost 3; bases outside the gene matches: 12. The CDR3 region is CASSYGLAGAPRTDTQYF. As DNA, the CDR3 is TGCGCCAGCAGTTACGGACTAGCGGGAGCACCCAGAACAGATACGCAGTATTTT. The full variable domain, with the rest looked up from reference TRBV5-1 and TRBJ2-3, is KAGVTQTPRYLIKTRGQQVTLSCSPISGHRSVSWYQQTPGQGLQFLFEYFSETQRNKGNFPGRFSGRQFSNSRSEMNVSTLELGDSALYLCASSYGLAGAPRTDTQYFGPGTRLTVL.

This chain connects TRBV2 to TRBJ2-2, with D perhaps matching TRBD2 (6 bases). V dropped 7 bases and J dropped 7 bases, with 16 bases sitting between them. The CDR3 extends over 14 amino acids. The germline V gene encodes CDR1 SNHLY and CDR2 FYNNEI. The CDR3 reads CASKVTSSIGELFF. DNA for the CDR3: TGTGCCAGCAAGGTGACTAGTTCTATCGGGGAGCTGTTTTTT. The full variable domain, completed using reference TRBV2 and TRBJ2-2, is EPEVTQTPSHQVTQMGQEVILRCVPISNHLYFYWYRQILGQKVEFLVSFYNNEISEKSEIFDDQFSVERPDGSNFTLKIRSTKLEDSAMYFCASKVTSSIGELFFGEGSRLTVL.

This clone has a handful of counts. The chain combines TRBV6-1 with TRBJ1-2, with D tentatively TRBD1 (6 bases). Trimming pared 0 bases from V and 8 bases from J, leaving 13 bases between. The germline V gene has CDR1 MNHNS and CDR2 SASEGT. This CDR3 region has 14 residues. The CDR3 here is CASSEASTGRGYTF. The CDR3, as DNA: TGTGCCAGCAGTGAAGCGAGTACAGGGAGAGGCTACACCTTC.

The chain combines TRBV9 with TRBJ2-3; tentative D call: TRBD2 (6 bases). The CDR3 extends over 15 amino acids. V lost 0 bases to trimming and J lost 1 base, with 9 bases between them. Germline CDR1 is SGDLS and CDR2 is YYNGEE. CDR3 sequence reads: CASSVAGVRTDTQYF. CDR3 coding DNA: TGTGCCAGCAGCGTAGCGGGGGTGCGCACAGATACGCAGTATTTT.

In this sample, this clone turned up a few times. This chain connects TRBV7-2 to TRBJ1-1; 9 bases agree with TRBD1. CDR1 SGHTA and CDR2 FQGNSA come from the germline V gene. This CDR3 comprises 17 residues. The trim removed 0 bases at V and 0 bases at J, leaving 5 bases unmatched. DNA for the CDR3: TGTGCCAGCAGCTTAGCCGGGACAGGGACATTGAACACTGAAGCTTTCTTT. Its translation is CASSLAGTGTLNTEAFF.